The 22 T cell receptor beta chains listed next were all sequenced from one sample in a study of tumor-infiltrating lymphocytes in primary liver carcinoma. Using a constant-region primer together with ProtoScript II reverse transcriptase, TCR beta cDNA was made from roughly 540 ng of total RNA. Slightly modified ARM-PCR, run as three nested multiplex PCR rounds, produced the TCR beta libraries. Each of the first two PCR rounds ran approximately 9 cycles with TRBV1-TRBV30 forward and C-beta reverse primers. TCRdb re-called the multiplex PCR reads with MiXCR, one entry per CDR3 protein. The table includes about 120,000 distinct CDR3 sequences, roughly 75% detected once. DNA and RNA were both co-extracted from 20-30 mg of bulk tissue that had not been sorted. Specimen: tumor-adjacent normal liver tissue. These receptors all come from a woman aged 60-75 years with primary liver carcinoma and hepatitis B virus infection.

As regards this clonotype: The junction departs from germline at one end; a sequencing error may be responsible. The V gene is TRBV7-9, the J gene TRBJ1-2; D is unclear. The CDR3 loop spans 14 amino acids. Per the germline V gene, CDR1 is SEHNR and CDR2 is FQNEAQ (reference sequence). CDR3 residues: CASCLSAGSGGYTF. The CDR3 region has the DNA TGTGCCAGCTGCTTAAGTGCAGGTTCCGGTGGCTACACCTTC.

This clonotype was counted ten times or more. The CDR3 nucleotides are TGCGCCAGCAGGCATGTCGGGGGTTCCACCGGGGAGCTGTTTTTT. Translation gives CASRHVGGSTGELFF. The chain uses TRBV5-1 and TRBJ2-2, with TRBD2 as a possible D gene (6 bases). V lost 5 bases and J lost 4, with 15 bases in between. CDR1 is SGHRS, CDR2 YFSETQ, per germline. The CDR3 length is 15 residues.

This clonotype turned up a few times. One end of the junction does not line up with germline, which may come from a read error. This chain uses TRBV11-2 with TRBJ2-7; the match to TRBD2 covers 8 bases. CDR3 length equals 16 residues. Germline V gene lookup returns CDR1 SGHAT and CDR2 FQNNGV. In DNA form, the CDR3 reads TGTGTCAGCAGCTCTAGATTGGACGCTAGCGGGTTCGAACAGTACTTC. Its translation: CVSSSRLDASGFEQYF. Using reference TRBV11-2 and TRBJ2-7 for the parts outside the CDR3, the full variable domain is EAGVAQSPRYKIIEKRQSVAFWCNPISGHATLYWYQQILGQGPKLLIQFQNNGVVDDSQLPKDRFSAERLKGVDSTLKIQPAKLEDSAVYLCVSSSRLDASGFEQYFGPGTRLTVT.

This clonotype was seen at least ten times. The chain joins TRBV6-1 to TRBJ1-5; 7 nucleotides agree with TRBD1. Germline V gene data show CDR1 as MNHNS and CDR2 as SASEGT. CDR3 size: 15 residues. V lost 10 bases to trimming and J lost 2 bases; unmatched junction nucleotides: 11. CDR3 sequence: CATRRTGEGNQPQHF. CDR3 nucleotide sequence: TGTGCCACCCGAAGGACAGGCGAGGGCAATCAGCCCCAGCATTTT.

For this clonotype: Since no conserved phenylalanine or tryptophan closes the CDR3, a read error is the likely cause. The genes are TRBV11-2 and TRBJ1-2; TRBD1 is a possible D gene (6 bases). In germline, CDR1 is SGHAT, CDR2 FQNNGV. This CDR3 spans 14 amino acids. CDR3 DNA: TGTACCAGCAGCCCAGGGGACTCTAACTATGGCTACACCCTC. Its translation is CTSSPGDSNYGYTL.

V gene TRBV12-3 or TRBV12-4 combines with J gene TRBJ1-1, with D possibly matching TRBD1 (5 bases). This CDR3 comprises 13 residues. V was clipped by 4 bases and J by 5 bases, with 11 bases between them. CDR3 bases: TGTGCCAGCAGTTCCCGGACATGGACTGAAGCTTTCTTT. Translated, it gives CASSSRTWTEAFF.

The CDR3 is CSVGNDGTGRVYEQYF. The CDR3 coding sequence is TGCAGCGTTGGAAACGACGGGACAGGGAGGGTCTACGAGCAGTACTTC. The J gene is TRBJ2-7, the V gene TRBV29-1; 9 bases align to TRBD1. The CDR3 runs 16 residues. The V and J ends lost 4 bases and 3 bases, in that order; junction bases with no gene match: 13. The germline gives CDR1 SQVTM, CDR2 ANQGSEA.

For this clonotype: A much larger clone is a single base away; this may be a read error. The chain is built from TRBV21-1 and TRBJ2-7; the table gives TRBD1 as D, unverified against the DNA. TRBV21-1 is designated a pseudogene. The CDR3 totals 18 residues. The CDR3 sequence is CASSKRTGGPHTSYEQYF. Here the CDR3 DNA reads TGTGCCAGCAGCAAGCGGACAGGGGGACCTCATACCTCCTACGAGCAGTACTTC.

The chain employs TRBV28 and TRBJ2-4, with D hard to call. Trimming stripped 7 bases from V and 0 bases from J, with 13 bases between. The CDR3 has 15 amino acids. Per the germline V gene, CDR1 is MDHEN and CDR2 is SYDVKM. This chain's CDR3 is CASTSHRVAKNIQYF. CDR3 coding DNA: TGTGCCAGCACCAGCCACCGAGTAGCCAAAAACATTCAGTACTTC.

This clonotype was detected only a few times. The chain links TRBV20-1 to TRBJ2-2, with 10 bases aligning to TRBD2. Germline V CDR1 and CDR2: DFQATT, SNEGSKA (reference sequence). After removal of 0 bases from V and 3 bases from J, the junction contained 7 bases not matched to a gene. The CDR3 is 17 amino acids. This CDR3 reads CSARDGRGLADTGELFF. In nucleotides, the CDR3 is TGCAGTGCTAGAGATGGGAGAGGACTAGCGGACACCGGGGAGCTGTTTTTT.

In this sample, this clonotype turned up many times. The J gene is TRBJ2-1, the V gene TRBV5-1, with TRBD1 matching over 11 bases. In germline, CDR1 is SGHRS, CDR2 YFSETQ. V lost 4 bases and J lost 6; bases outside the gene matches: 6. The CDR3 totals 15 residues. CDR3 amino acids: CASSGGTGGGNEQFF. The CDR3 nucleotides read TGCGCCAGCAGCGGTGGGACAGGGGGAGGCAATGAGCAGTTCTTC.

This clonotype was seen at least ten times. The J gene is TRBJ2-1, the V gene TRBV28, with D tentatively TRBD2 (6 bases). Trimming stripped 3 bases from V and 3 bases from J, with 9 bases between. CDR3 length: 14 residues. CDR1 and CDR2 (germline): MDHEN, SYDVKM. Here the CDR3 DNA reads TGTGCCAGCAGTTTTGCGGGAAGCTACAATGAGCAGTTCTTC. Translating it yields CASSFAGSYNEQFF.

In the case of this clonotype: Just one base apart from a much larger clone, this may be a read error. The rearrangement links TRBV5-1 to TRBJ2-5; possible D gene TRBD1, 5 bases. The CDR3 totals 14 residues. Germline V gives CDR1 SGHRS, CDR2 YFSETQ. The V end was cut by 5 bases, the J end by 5 bases, with 16 bases between. As DNA, the CDR3 is TGCGCCAGCAGACAATTGACAGTATTCGAGACCCAGTACTTC. Encoded protein: CASRQLTVFETQYF.

The CDR3 region has the DNA TGTGCCAACGCCCCATGGTCTGGGGAAAACATTCAGTACTTC. It is translated as CANAPWSGENIQYF. This chain uses TRBV6-1 with TRBJ2-4; unclear D gene. In germline, CDR1 is MNHNS, CDR2 SASEGT. Trimming cost V 10 bases and J 5 bases, with 18 bases left between them. CDR3 length: 14 residues.

Comments on this clonotype: Because it lacks the conserved phenylalanine or tryptophan at the end, this CDR3 is likely a read error. V gene TRBV5-4 combines with J gene TRBJ2-7, with 11 nucleotides matching TRBD2. The junction had 9 bases not matched to a gene; V was cut back by 3 bases and J by 4 bases. The CDR3 has 16 residues. Germline V gives CDR1 SGHNT, CDR2 YYREEE (reference sequence). The CDR3 sequence: CASSSPGSGRAYEQYL. In nucleotides, the CDR3 is TGTGCCAGCAGCTCACCGGGTAGCGGGAGGGCGTACGAGCAGTACCTC.

In the case of this clonotype: A junction boundary mismatches the germline segment, possibly from a read error. This sequence joins TRBV6-5 and TRBJ2-7, with 10 bases that match TRBD2. Germline CDR1 MNHEY, CDR2 SVGAGI. The length of the CDR3 is 16 residues. The CDR3 coding sequence is TGTGCCAGCAGTTACTCATCTGCTAGCGGGAGTTTCGAGCAGTACTTT. This translates into CASSYSSASGSFEQYF.

The chain uses TRBV28 and TRBJ2-4; TRBD2 matches at 7 bases. The V segment lost 0 bases and the J segment 0 bases; nucleotides outside the gene matches: 14. CDR1 and CDR2 (germline): MDHEN, SYDVKM. CDR3 length equals 20 residues. The CDR3 here is CASSLCAPSGRNLAKNIQYF. The CDR3 region has the DNA TGTGCCAGCAGTTTATGCGCCCCTAGCGGACGGAATCTAGCCAAAAACATTCAGTACTTC.

The table lists this clonotype with a count of one. The conserved phenylalanine or tryptophan is not found at the CDR3 terminus, so this likely reflects a read error. This rearrangement joins TRBV28 to TRBJ2-1; the match to TRBD2 covers 9 bases. V gave up 9 bases and J gave up 6 bases; unmatched junction bases: 12. The CDR3 totals 15 residues. Germline CDR1 and CDR2: MDHEN and SYDVKM. CDR3: CASSRRLAVLNEQFL. DNA of the CDR3: TGTGCCAGTAGTCGTCGACTAGCGGTACTCAATGAGCAGTTCTTA.

Comment on this clonotype: The junction shows a germline mismatch at one end, possibly a read error. CDR3 amino acids: CASSHSGENSPLYF. CDR3 coding DNA: TGTGCCAGCAGCCACTCAGGGGAAAATTCACCCCTCTACTTT. This sequence joins TRBV14 and TRBJ1-6, with a tentative D call TRBD1 (6 bases). From germline, CDR1 is SGHDN and CDR2 FVKESK. There are 14 residues in the CDR3.

This clonotype was seen repeatedly, ten times or more. This chain's CDR3 is CASSLGQGVGVTEAFF. The CDR3 nucleotides read TGTGCCAGCAGTTTGGGACAGGGGGTTGGAGTGACTGAAGCTTTCTTT. The chain employs TRBV6-5 and TRBJ1-1, with 11 nucleotides matching TRBD1. Germline CDR1 MNHEY, CDR2 SVGAGI. The CDR3 loop spans 16 amino acids. V lost 4 bases and J lost 5; bases outside the gene matches: 9.

This clonotype has only one observation. This may be a read error: a much more frequent sequence differs by one nucleotide. The V gene is TRBV7-9, the J gene TRBJ2-3; 11 bases fit TRBD2. Trimming at V came to 10 bases and at J to 4 bases, leaving 10 bases not matched to a gene. Per germline, CDR1 SEHNR and CDR2 FQNEAQ (reference sequence). CDR3 length: 15 amino acids. CDR3 loop: CATVGTSGSPDTQYF. Here the CDR3 DNA reads TGTGCCACCGTCGGAACTAGCGGGAGTCCAGATACGCAGTATTTT.

This clonotype was detected ten times or more. V usage is TRBV29-1 and J usage is TRBJ2-7; TRBD1 or TRBD2 may be the D gene (5 bases each). The CDR3 is 12 amino acids. The V gene's germline CDR1 is SQVTM and CDR2 ANQGSEA. V lost 5 bases to trimming and J lost 7 bases, with 15 bases between them. CDR3 amino acids: CSVYGTRGEQYF. As DNA, the CDR3 is TGCAGCGTTTACGGGACCCGGGGAGAGCAGTACTTC.